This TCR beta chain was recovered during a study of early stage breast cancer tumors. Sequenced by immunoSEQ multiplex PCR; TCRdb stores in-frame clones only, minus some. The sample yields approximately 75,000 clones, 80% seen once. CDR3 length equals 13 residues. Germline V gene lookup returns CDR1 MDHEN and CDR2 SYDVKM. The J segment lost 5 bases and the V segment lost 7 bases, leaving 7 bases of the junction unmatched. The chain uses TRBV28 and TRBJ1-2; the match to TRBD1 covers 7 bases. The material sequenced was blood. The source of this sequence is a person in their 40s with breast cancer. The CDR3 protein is CASISGGEYGYTF. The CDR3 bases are TGTGCCAGCATATCAGGGGGGGAGTATGGCTACACCTTC.